Following are 16 T cell receptor beta chains from one sample sequenced in a study of blood T cell repertoires in COVID-19. Some clones are missing from TCRdb's copy, which holds only in-frame ones; the method was immunoSEQ multiplex PCR. The table shows 150,000 to 200,000 clones, with approximately 90% occurring only once. The material sequenced was peripheral blood. These TCRs come from a woman aged 70-85 years with COVID-19, enrolled during active disease.

The table lists this clone with a few counts. This sequence joins TRBV29-1 and TRBJ1-1, with D perhaps TRBD1 (5 bases). Looked up from germline, CDR1 is SQVTM and CDR2 is ANQGSEA. The V gene lost 7 bases and the J gene lost 1 base, with 10 bases spanning the gap. The CDR3 runs 12 residues. CDR3 nucleotide sequence: TGCAGCGAAATCACAGGGAACACTGAAGCTTTCTTT. Its translation is CSEITGNTEAFF.

The chain couples TRBV5-5 to TRBJ1-4; the D is unclear. The germline CDR1 and CDR2 sequences are SGHKS and YYEKEE (reference sequence). V was cut by 4 bases and J by 2 bases, with 15 bases left in between. The CDR3 has 16 residues. The CDR3 here is CASSGLRGFTNEKLFF. DNA of the CDR3: TGTGCCAGCAGCGGCCTTAGAGGGTTTACTAATGAAAAACTGTTTTTT.

The chain couples TRBV5-1 to TRBJ1-3; D gene unclear. The CDR3 length is 13 residues. V lost 7 bases to trimming and J lost 4 bases, with 12 bases between them. The germline gives CDR1 SGHRS, CDR2 YFSETQ. CDR3: CASSPTTGNTIYF. The DNA of the CDR3 is TGCGCCAGCTCCCCGACAACGGGAAACACCATATATTTT.

This clone has more than one count but fewer than ten. This chain links TRBV28 with TRBJ1-2, with 9 positions matching TRBD1. Per germline, CDR1 MDHEN and CDR2 SYDVKM. V gave up 6 bases and J gave up 3 bases; unmatched junction bases: 2. CDR3 size: 13 residues. CDR3 sequence reads: CASRTGGYYGYTF. CDR3 in DNA: TGTGCCAGCAGGACAGGGGGATACTATGGCTACACCTTC.

This clone has more than one count but fewer than ten. This sequence joins TRBV24-1 and TRBJ2-2; 11 nucleotides match TRBD1. CDR1 KGHDR and CDR2 SFDVKD come from the germline V gene. J was trimmed by 6 bases and V by 1 base; bases with no gene match: 3. This CDR3 has 16 residues. DNA of the CDR3: TGTGCCACCAGTGATTTTGGACAGGGGGCCGCCGGGGAGCTGTTTTTT. Translation gives CATSDFGQGAAGELFF.

The chain couples TRBV6-2 or TRBV6-3 to TRBJ2-7, with 9 bases identical to TRBD2. In germline, CDR1 is MNHEY, CDR2 SVGEGT. The CDR3 sequence is 15 residues long. V gave up 0 bases and J gave up 0 bases; unmatched junction bases: 0. CDR3: CASSYSTSGSYEQYF. Here the CDR3 DNA reads TGTGCCAGCAGTTACTCGACTAGCGGCTCCTACGAGCAGTACTTC.

This sequence joins TRBV5-1 and TRBJ2-7; TRBD2 is a possible D gene (5 bases). Between the trimmed V and J ends, which lost 0 bases and 0 bases, there was a span of 10 bases. This CDR3 has 15 residues. In germline, CDR1 is SGHRS, CDR2 YFSETQ. The CDR3 DNA follows: TGCGCCAGCAGCTTGGTAGGCGGGCCCTCCTACGAGCAGTACTTC. Its protein product is CASSLVGGPSYEQYF.

The J gene is TRBJ1-6, the V gene TRBV5-4, with 7 bases that match TRBD1. The CDR3 runs to 15 residues. Per the germline V gene, CDR1 is SGHNT and CDR2 is YYREEE (reference sequence). The V gene end was trimmed by 0 bases and the J gene end by 7 bases; junction bases not matched to a gene: 4. For the CDR3, the DNA is TGTGCCAGCAGCTTGGCCGGGACAGACAATTCACCCCTCCACTTT. Residues: CASSLAGTDNSPLHF.

The chain joins TRBV29-1 to TRBJ2-1; a weak D match, TRBD1 (7 bases). The germline V gene has CDR1 SQVTM and CDR2 ANQGSEA. The CDR3 totals 17 residues. The V end was cut by 4 bases, the J end by 1 base, with 20 bases between. The chain's CDR3 is CSVGGEVDRASYNEQFF. The DNA of the CDR3 is TGCAGCGTTGGGGGGGAAGTCGACAGGGCATCCTACAATGAGCAGTTCTTC.

V and J are TRBV6-5 and TRBJ1-5; D not resolved. Germline CDR1 and CDR2: MNHEY and SVGAGI. There are 13 residues in the CDR3. The V end was cut by 7 bases, the J end by 5 bases, with 12 bases between. In nucleotides, the CDR3 is TGTGCCAGCATGGGCACTCGTTATCAGCCCCAGCATTTT. Residues: CASMGTRYQPQHF.

This clone has just a few counts. CDR3 DNA: TGTGCCTGGAGCGTTTCCAGGACTAGCGGGGGACAAGAGACCCAGTACTTC. Protein: CAWSVSRTSGGQETQYF. The chain links TRBV30 to TRBJ2-5, with 13 bases aligning to TRBD2. The CDR3 is 17 residues long. The germline V gene encodes CDR1 GTSNPN and CDR2 SVGIG (reference sequence). The J segment lost 2 bases and the V segment lost 3 bases, leaving 9 bases of the junction unmatched. The variable domain in full, with the rest retrieved from reference TRBV30 and TRBJ2-5, is SQTIHQWPATLVQPVGSPLSLECTVEGTSNPNLYWYRQAAGRGLQLLFYSVGIGQISSEVPQNLSASRPQDRQFILSSKKLLLSDSGFYLCAWSVSRTSGGQETQYFGPGTRLLVL.

The chain combines TRBV28 with TRBJ2-7; D ambiguous. V was shortened by 0 bases and J by 9 bases, with 9 bases between the two germline ends. CDR3 length: 12 amino acids. Germline-derived CDR1 and CDR2 are MDHEN and SYDVKM. This CDR3 is CASSLWGEVQYF. The DNA of the CDR3 is TGTGCCAGCAGTTTATGGGGTGAGGTGCAGTACTTC.

This chain connects TRBV6-5 to TRBJ2-7; tentative D call: TRBD1 (5 bases). The CDR3 is 15 residues long. V lost 7 bases and J 1 base, leaving 17 bases between the germline ends. CDR1 MNHEY and CDR2 SVGAGI come from the germline V gene. CDR3 coding DNA: TGTGCCAGCAAATCTGGGGCTTCCCTGTCCTACGAGCAGTACTTC. Its protein product is CASKSGASLSYEQYF.

CDR3 DNA: TGCGCCAGCGGATTAACAGGGGTCGCAGAGACCCAGTACTTC. It is translated as CASGLTGVAETQYF. This rearrangement joins TRBV5-1 to TRBJ2-5; TRBD1 agrees at 7 bases. There are 14 residues in the CDR3. Germline V lookup: CDR1 SGHRS, CDR2 YFSETQ. V shed 7 bases, J shed 4 bases, and the junction held 10 bases outside the gene matches.

The rearrangement joins TRBV5-6 to TRBJ1-1, with D uncertain. The CDR3 sequence is 14 residues long. V lost 1 base and J 0 bases, leaving 7 bases between the germline ends. Germline loops: CDR1 SGHDT, CDR2 YYEEEE. The DNA for the CDR3 is TGTGCCAGCAGCTTGCGCACACTGAACACTGAAGCTTTCTTT. Translated, it gives CASSLRTLNTEAFF.

This chain joins TRBV18 and TRBJ2-7; perhaps TRBD1 as D (7 bases). Germline CDR1 reads KGHSH; CDR2 reads LQKENI. V lost 2 bases, J lost 4 bases, and 15 bases lay in between. The CDR3 covers 15 residues. CDR3 coding DNA: TGTGCCAGCTCACCAAGTCCAGGGGGGCAGTACGAGCAGTACTTC. Protein product: CASSPSPGGQYEQYF.